This TCR beta chain was captured in a study of brain T cells in children with intractable seizures. Trimming removed 0 bases from V and 5 bases from J, with 4 bases in between. From germline, CDR1 is SGHVS and CDR2 FQNEAQ. This CDR3 has 12 residues. General study points: Pre- and post-surgery blood differed in depth, so pre-surgery absences may be undersampling. Viral specificity was inferred only from CDR3 similarity; HCMV serostatus was unknown.

Time point denoted: blood from clinic visit 5 months post-surgery; TSC patient then seizure free. Only cases whose brain tissue showed the highest T cell transcript signatures were sequenced. At least one anti-epileptic drug was given before surgery. Comment on this clone: Its antigen is unidentified.

TCRdb's table, derived via immunoSEQ multiplex PCR, lists solely in-frame clones and lacks some. The sample consists of under 400,000 clones, 93% of them appearing once. Material: peripheral blood, obtained roughly 5 months after surgery. The rearrangement joins TRBV7-8 to TRBJ1-1; unclear D gene. The clonotype comes from a boy younger than two with tuberous sclerosis and intractable seizures. Here the CDR3 DNA reads TGTGCCAGCAGCTTAGCGGGGACTGAAGCTTTCTTT. Protein product: CASSLAGTEAFF.